Listed below are T cell receptor beta chains from one sample, sequenced in a study of T cells in localized non-small cell lung cancer. TCRdb's table, derived via immunoSEQ multiplex PCR, lists solely in-frame clones and lacks some. This sample has about 28,000 clones; about 80% occur once, and the top ten carry about 5.3%. The sample in question was peripheral blood mononuclear cells, obtained before any cancer treatment. These receptors were taken from a man aged 35-75 years with stage III lung adenocarcinoma. Each CDR3 is given with its conserved first and last residue. Fields, in order: D gene, clone size, V gene, J gene, CDR3 protein, CDR3 DNA. A D gene is named only where the DNA matches it firmly. Clone size is stated in some rows and not others, as once, few, many or a class when expanded.

d_gene: TRBD2
abundance: NA
v_gene: TRBV7-9
j_gene: TRBJ2-3
CDR3aa: CASSPTSGRTDTQYF
CDR3nt: TGTGCCAGCAGCCCAACTAGCGGCAGAACAGATACGCAGTATTTT

d_gene: TRBD1
abundance: once
v_gene: TRBV28
j_gene: TRBJ1-2
CDR3aa: CASSPPRQGNYGYTF
CDR3nt: TGTGCCAGCAGCCCCCCCCGACAGGGGAACTATGGCTACACCTTC

d_gene: NA
abundance: NA
v_gene: TRBV7-6
j_gene: TRBJ1-1
CDR3aa: CASSPFKDTLREAFF
CDR3nt: TGTGCCAGCAGCCCATTCAAGGACACCCTAAGAGAAGCTTTCTTT

d_gene: NA
abundance: NA
v_gene: TRBV27
j_gene: TRBJ1-5
CDR3aa: CASSFGDSNQPQHF
CDR3nt: TGTGCCAGCAGTTTCGGGGATAGCAATCAGCCCCAGCATTTT

d_gene: NA
abundance: NA
v_gene: TRBV11-2
j_gene: TRBJ2-1
CDR3aa: CASSLEPYNEQFF
CDR3nt: TGTGCCAGCAGCCTCGAACCTTACAATGAGCAGTTCTTC

d_gene: TRBD1
abundance: NA
v_gene: TRBV28
j_gene: TRBJ1-4
CDR3aa: CASSFRTGNEKLFF
CDR3nt: TGTGCCAGCAGTTTCAGGACAGGGAATGAAAAACTGTTTTTT

d_gene: NA
abundance: few
v_gene: TRBV20-1
j_gene: TRBJ2-7
CDR3aa: CSARQSYEQYF
CDR3nt: TGCAGTGCTAGACAGTCCTACGAGCAGTACTTC

d_gene: NA
abundance: few
v_gene: TRBV11-1
j_gene: TRBJ2-1
CDR3aa: CASSLKTTFREQFF
CDR3nt: TGTGCCAGCAGCTTAAAGACTACCTTTCGTGAGCAGTTCTTC

d_gene: NA
abundance: NA
v_gene: TRBV10-3
j_gene: TRBJ2-3
CDR3aa: CAISEIGESYTDTQYF
CDR3nt: TGTGCCATCAGTGAGATTGGGGAGAGTTACACAGATACGCAGTATTTT

d_gene: NA
abundance: NA
v_gene: TRBV11-2
j_gene: TRBJ2-1
CDR3aa: CASSPYNEQFF
CDR3nt: TGTGCCAGCAGCCCCTACAATGAGCAGTTCTTC

d_gene: NA
abundance: NA
v_gene: TRBV9
j_gene: TRBJ1-6
CDR3aa: CASSANYNSPLHF
CDR3nt: TGTGCCAGCAGCGCTAACTATAATTCACCCCTCCACTTT

d_gene: NA
abundance: NA
v_gene: TRBV5-1
j_gene: TRBJ2-2
CDR3aa: CASSTRVSGELFF
CDR3nt: TGCGCCAGCAGCACCAGGGTTTCCGGGGAGCTGTTTTTT

d_gene: TRBD1
abundance: NA
v_gene: TRBV15
j_gene: TRBJ2-6
CDR3aa: CATSKSISYPGQGISGANVLTF
CDR3nt: TGTGCCACCAGCAAATCTATCTCGTATCCGGGACAGGGGATCTCTGGGGCCAACGTCCTGACTTTC

d_gene: NA
abundance: NA
v_gene: TRBV7-8
j_gene: TRBJ1-5
CDR3aa: CASSLGEYSNQPQHF
CDR3nt: TGTGCCAGCAGCTTAGGTGAATATAGCAATCAGCCCCAGCATTTT

d_gene: NA
abundance: once
v_gene: TRBV19
j_gene: TRBJ2-7
CDR3aa: CASSTRLPGGEQYF
CDR3nt: TGTGCCAGTAGTACTCGCCTTCCCGGAGGCGAGCAGTACTTC

d_gene: NA
abundance: NA
v_gene: TRBV11-2
j_gene: TRBJ1-2
CDR3aa: CASSLVAGNSNYGYTF
CDR3nt: TGTGCCAGCAGCCTAGTCGCAGGGAATTCCAACTATGGCTACACCTTC

d_gene: TRBD2
abundance: NA
v_gene: TRBV11-2
j_gene: TRBJ2-7
CDR3aa: CASSLDHRSSGTSYEQYF
CDR3nt: TGTGCCAGCAGCTTAGATCATCGGAGTAGCGGGACGTCCTACGAGCAGTACTTC

d_gene: TRBD2
abundance: once
v_gene: TRBV6-1
j_gene: TRBJ2-3
CDR3aa: CASSERPGGTDTQYF
CDR3nt: TGTGCCAGCAGTGAAAGGCCGGGAGGGACAGATACGCAGTATTTT

d_gene: NA
abundance: NA
v_gene: TRBV6-5
j_gene: TRBJ1-2
CDR3aa: CASSLSSMNYGYTF
CDR3nt: TGTGCCAGCAGCCTGTCGTCCATGAACTATGGCTACACCTTC

d_gene: NA
abundance: NA
v_gene: TRBV6-5
j_gene: TRBJ1-2
CDR3aa: CASSYSRGRGYGYTF
CDR3nt: TGTGCCAGCAGTTACTCGAGGGGTAGAGGCTATGGCTACACCTTC

d_gene: TRBD2
abundance: NA
v_gene: TRBV5-6
j_gene: TRBJ2-5
CDR3aa: CASSLYGEGTKETQYF
CDR3nt: TGTGCCAGCAGCTTATATGGGGAGGGTACCAAAGAGACCCAGTACTTC

d_gene: NA
abundance: NA
v_gene: TRBV7-9
j_gene: TRBJ1-2
CDR3aa: CASSSGSNGYTF
CDR3nt: TGTGCCAGCAGCTCAGGGTCGAATGGCTACACCTTC

d_gene: NA
abundance: NA
v_gene: TRBV27
j_gene: TRBJ1-2
CDR3aa: CASSPSWTAYGYTF
CDR3nt: TGTGCCAGCAGCCCAAGCTGGACAGCTTATGGCTACACCTTC

d_gene: TRBD1
abundance: NA
v_gene: TRBV30
j_gene: TRBJ2-3
CDR3aa: CAWMEWTGGYTDTQYF
CDR3nt: TGTGCCTGGATGGAATGGACAGGGGGGTACACAGATACGCAGTATTTT

d_gene: TRBD1
abundance: NA
v_gene: TRBV10-1
j_gene: TRBJ2-3
CDR3aa: CASSEGITGGTDTQYF
CDR3nt: TGCGCCAGCAGTGAGGGGATTACAGGGGGCACAGATACGCAGTATTTT

d_gene: TRBD1
abundance: once
v_gene: TRBV18
j_gene: TRBJ2-5
CDR3aa: CASTTTGGQETQYF
CDR3nt: TGTGCCAGCACTACGACAGGGGGCCAAGAGACCCAGTACTTC

d_gene: NA
abundance: NA
v_gene: TRBV7-9
j_gene: TRBJ2-3
CDR3aa: CASSGGGRAIDTQYF
CDR3nt: TGTGCCAGCAGCGGAGGGGGACGGGCCATAGATACGCAGTATTTT

d_gene: TRBD1
abundance: NA
v_gene: TRBV5-6
j_gene: TRBJ1-1
CDR3aa: CASSLVTGSYSDTEAFF
CDR3nt: TGTGCCAGCAGCTTGGTGACAGGGAGCTATAGCGACACTGAAGCTTTCTTT

d_gene: NA
abundance: NA
v_gene: TRBV6-6
j_gene: TRBJ1-5
CDR3aa: CASSSGQGGGQPQHF
CDR3nt: TGTGCCAGCAGTTCCGGTCAGGGCGGTGGCCAGCCCCAGCATTTT

d_gene: NA
abundance: NA
v_gene: TRBV7-9
j_gene: TRBJ2-3
CDR3aa: CASSQGPGRADTQYF
CDR3nt: TGTGCCAGCAGCCAGGGACCCGGTCGGGCAGATACGCAGTATTTT

d_gene: NA
abundance: NA
v_gene: TRBV5-5
j_gene: TRBJ2-4
CDR3aa: CASSLSVHGPLPKNIQYF
CDR3nt: TGTGCCAGCAGCTTGTCTGTGCACGGTCCTCTCCCCAAAAACATTCAGTACTTC

d_gene: NA
abundance: few
v_gene: TRBV2
j_gene: TRBJ1-1
CDR3aa: CATRFAFF
CDR3nt: TGTGCCACTCGGTTCGCTTTCTTT

d_gene: TRBD1
abundance: NA
v_gene: TRBV18
j_gene: TRBJ1-6
CDR3aa: CASSGTVPNSPLHF
CDR3nt: TGTGCCAGCTCAGGGACAGTACCTAATTCACCCCTCCACTTT

d_gene: NA
abundance: NA
v_gene: TRBV9
j_gene: TRBJ1-3
CDR3aa: CASSVERASGNTIYF
CDR3nt: TGTGCCAGCAGCGTAGAAAGGGCGTCTGGAAACACCATATATTTT

d_gene: TRBD2
abundance: NA
v_gene: TRBV27
j_gene: TRBJ2-2
CDR3aa: CASSRLAGGANTGELFF
CDR3nt: TGTGCCAGCAGTCGGCTAGCGGGAGGAGCGAACACCGGGGAGCTGTTTTTT

d_gene: NA
abundance: NA
v_gene: TRBV9
j_gene: TRBJ1-5
CDR3aa: CASSVGGDRGPQHF
CDR3nt: TGTGCCAGCAGCGTAGGAGGGGATAGAGGGCCCCAGCATTTT

d_gene: NA
abundance: NA
v_gene: TRBV7-2
j_gene: TRBJ2-1
CDR3aa: CASSLEAGPGNEQFF
CDR3nt: TGTGCCAGCAGCTTAGAAGCGGGCCCGGGCAATGAGCAGTTCTTC

d_gene: NA
abundance: NA
v_gene: TRBV28
j_gene: TRBJ1-2
CDR3aa: CASMLGGNYDYTF
CDR3nt: TGTGCCAGCATGTTGGGCGGAAACTATGACTACACCTTC

d_gene: TRBD2
abundance: NA
v_gene: TRBV19
j_gene: TRBJ2-3
CDR3aa: CASSIDLLAGDTQYF
CDR3nt: TGTGCCAGTAGTATAGATCTGCTAGCGGGAGATACGCAGTATTTT

d_gene: NA
abundance: NA
v_gene: TRBV28
j_gene: TRBJ1-1
CDR3aa: CASRGGGAGLPSEAFF
CDR3nt: TGTGCCAGCAGGGGGGGCGGGGCAGGCCTCCCGAGTGAAGCTTTCTTT

d_gene: TRBD1
abundance: NA
v_gene: TRBV11-2
j_gene: TRBJ1-2
CDR3aa: CASSVDRERGYTF
CDR3nt: TGTGCCAGCAGCGTCGACAGGGAAAGGGGCTACACCTTC

d_gene: NA
abundance: NA
v_gene: TRBV6-5
j_gene: TRBJ1-2
CDR3aa: CASSRGHTGQYGYTF
CDR3nt: TGTGCCAGCAGCCGCGGTCATACAGGGCAATATGGCTACACCTTC

d_gene: TRBD2
abundance: medium-sized
v_gene: TRBV29-1
j_gene: TRBJ2-5
CDR3aa: CSVETPGLAGVAETQYF
CDR3nt: TGCAGCGTTGAAACACCGGGACTAGCGGGAGTAGCAGAGACCCAGTACTTC

d_gene: NA
abundance: NA
v_gene: TRBV2
j_gene: TRBJ1-2
CDR3aa: CASTGSTRYGYTF
CDR3nt: TGTGCCAGCACAGGGTCGACCCGCTATGGCTACACCTTC